Presented here are 24 T cell receptor beta chains from one specimen sequenced in a study of blood T cell repertoires in COVID-19. Libraries were prepared by immunoSEQ multiplex PCR; TCRdb keeps only in-frame clonotypes and omits some of them. The data show 150,000 to 200,000 clones, with around 90% seen just once and around 9.5% held by the top ten. The specimen sequenced was PBMCs or T cells enriched from blood (not recorded which). The source of these receptors is a woman aged 18-29 years who had recovered from COVID-19.

The chain uses TRBV5-1 and TRBJ1-1; D is undetermined. Per the germline V gene, CDR1 is SGHRS and CDR2 is YFSETQ. The CDR3 is 12 residues long. Trimming removed 5 bases from V and 1 base from J, with 6 bases in between. CDR3: CASRATNTEAFF. The CDR3 DNA is TGCGCCAGCAGGGCAACGAACACTGAAGCTTTCTTT.

The chain uses TRBV28 and TRBJ2-7; no firm D call. Trimming took off 10 bases at V and 4 bases at J, with 11 bases between the two ends. The CDR3 length is 11 residues. Germline CDR1 and CDR2: MDHEN and SYDVKM. The chain's CDR3 is CATYSAYEQYF. The CDR3 DNA is TGTGCCACCTATTCTGCTTACGAGCAGTACTTC.

This rearrangement joins TRBV30 to TRBJ2-7, with TRBD2 matching 14 bases. CDR1 and CDR2 from the germline V gene are GTSNPN and SVGIG (reference sequence). This CDR3 is built from 14 residues. J was trimmed by 5 bases and V by 3 bases; bases with no gene match: 3. The CDR3 region is CAWSPGLAGDEQYF. CDR3 nucleotide sequence: TGTGCCTGGAGCCCGGGACTAGCGGGAGACGAGCAGTACTTC.

This clone appeared a single time. The chain is built from TRBV2 and TRBJ2-5; D is perhaps TRBD2 (6 bases). Germline-derived CDR1 and CDR2 are SNHLY and FYNNEI. This CDR3 spans 15 amino acids. Trimming left V 2 bases short and J 3 bases short, with 13 bases between. The CDR3 DNA reads TGTGCCAGCAGTGAATGGGTCACGGGAGAAGAGACCCAGTACTTC. It yields the protein CASSEWVTGEETQYF.

The CDR3 region has the DNA TGTGCCAGCAGCCTCCACCAAGGTAGCGGAAGCACAGATACGCAGTATTTT. Its protein is CASSLHQGSGSTDTQYF. The chain combines TRBV14 with TRBJ2-3; perhaps TRBD2 as D (6 bases). Germline loops: CDR1 SGHDN, CDR2 FVKESK. CDR3 length equals 17 residues. Trimming pared 4 bases from V and 0 bases from J, leaving 17 bases between. Variable domain in full (rest from reference TRBV14 and TRBJ2-3): EAGVTQFPSHSVIEKGQTVTLRCDPISGHDNLYWYRRVMGKEIKFLLHFVKESKQDESGMPNNRFLAERTGGTYSTLKVQPAELEDSGVYFCASSLHQGSGSTDTQYFGPGTRLTVL.

This chain links TRBV6-2 or TRBV6-3 with TRBJ1-5; the D gene is possibly TRBD1 (6 bases). The germline gives CDR1 MNHEY, CDR2 SVGEGT. CDR3 length equals 16 residues. V lost 2 bases and J lost 0, with 11 bases in between. The CDR3: CASSYGTPDSNQPQHF. The CDR3 region has the DNA TGTGCCAGCAGTTACGGGACACCGGATAGCAATCAGCCCCAGCATTTT.

The J gene is TRBJ2-7, the V gene TRBV20-1; D is uncertain. CDR3 length: 14 amino acids. The germline V gene has CDR1 DFQATT and CDR2 SNEGSKA (reference sequence). V gave up 6 bases and J gave up 3 bases, with 18 bases separating them. The CDR3 sequence: CSASVPPPRYEQYF. The CDR3 coding sequence is TGCAGTGCAAGTGTCCCTCCCCCTCGCTACGAGCAGTACTTC.

This chain joins TRBV6-5 and TRBJ1-5; no reliable D call. The ends were cut back, 5 bases at V and 4 bases at J, with 6 bases in the middle. There are 12 residues in the CDR3. Germline V gene data show CDR1 as MNHEY and CDR2 as SVGAGI. This CDR3 is CASSPGNQPQHF. The DNA of the CDR3 is TGTGCCAGCAGTCCCGGGAATCAGCCCCAGCATTTT.

The gene calls are TRBV6-5 and TRBJ1-5; D is perhaps TRBD1 (6 bases). From germline, CDR1 is MNHEY and CDR2 SVGAGI. V lost 6 bases and J 3 bases, leaving 9 bases between the germline ends. The CDR3 covers 13 residues. This CDR3 reads CASSGGPNQPQHF. Here the CDR3 DNA reads TGTGCCAGCAGCGGGGGGCCCAATCAGCCCCAGCATTTT.

The chain recombines TRBV12-3 or TRBV12-4 with TRBJ1-2, with a tentative D call TRBD1 (6 bases). Trimming shortened V by 4 bases and J by 4 bases, and 7 bases separated the two germline ends. The CDR3 has 12 amino acids. CDR3 loop: CASSSRGYGYTF. The DNA for the CDR3 is TGTGCCAGCAGTTCCAGGGGCTATGGCTACACCTTC.

The chain joins TRBV5-3 to TRBJ1-3, with D uncertain. TRBV5-3 is flagged as an ORF with uncertain function. Trimming left V 6 bases short and J 0 bases short, with 10 bases between. This CDR3 contains 14 residues. The CDR3 DNA follows: TGTGCCAGAAAAAGGGAGAACTCTGGAAACACCATATATTTT. Translation: CARKRENSGNTIYF.

This chain connects TRBV7-8 to TRBJ2-1; 7 nucleotides agree with TRBD2. The CDR3 length is 14 residues. The junction had 3 bases not matched to a gene; V was cut back by 5 bases and J by 2 bases. Germline assignment: CDR1 SGHVS and CDR2 FQNEAQ. DNA for the CDR3: TGTGCCAGCAGCCTAAGCGGGACCTACAATGAGCAGTTCTTC. This sequence encodes CASSLSGTYNEQFF.

The rearrangement links TRBV19 to TRBJ1-2, with D perhaps TRBD1 (6 bases). Germline V gene lookup returns CDR1 LNHDA and CDR2 SQIVND (reference sequence). The V and J ends lost 3 bases and 9 bases respectively, with 17 bases between them. The CDR3 consists of 14 residues. Written as DNA, the CDR3 is TGTGCCAGTAGTATCTCGGCAGGGGAAGGCCGCTACACCTTC. Translating gives CASSISAGEGRYTF.

V usage is TRBV7-2 and J usage is TRBJ2-5; 9 bases map to TRBD2. The CDR3 loop spans 18 amino acids. The V gene end was trimmed by 5 bases and the J gene end by 1 base; junction bases not matched to a gene: 14. Germline V gene lookup returns CDR1 SGHTA and CDR2 FQGNSA. This CDR3 reads CASSPRRWVAGVQETQYF. CDR3 sequence (DNA): TGTGCCAGCAGCCCAAGACGTTGGGTAGCGGGGGTCCAAGAGACCCAGTACTTC.

J is TRBJ2-3 and V is TRBV7-2, with D maybe TRBD2 (5 bases). The germline V and J ends were trimmed by 1 base and 3 bases, with 11 bases remaining between them. CDR1 is SGHTA, CDR2 FQGNSA, per germline. The CDR3 spans 15 residues. CDR3 region: CASSLGGNPTDTQYF. CDR3 DNA sequence: TGTGCCAGCAGCTTAGGAGGGAACCCTACAGATACGCAGTATTTT. Drawing the rest from reference TRBV7-2 and TRBJ2-3, the complete variable domain is GAGVSQSPSNKVTEKGKDVELRCDPISGHTALYWYRQSLGQGLEFLIYFQGNSAPDKSGLPSDRFSAERTGGSVSTLTIQRTQQEDSAVYLCASSLGGNPTDTQYFGPGTRLTVL.

The rearrangement uses TRBV30 and TRBJ1-3; no clear D. V shed 4 bases and J shed 2 bases, with 15 bases lying between them. CDR1 and CDR2 from the germline V gene are GTSNPN and SVGIG (reference sequence). The CDR3 has 15 amino acids. CDR3 in amino acids: CAWTSGELAGNTIYF. The CDR3 bases are TGTGCCTGGACGTCCGGGGAACTCGCTGGAAACACCATATATTTT.

This chain connects TRBV9 to TRBJ2-7; 9 nucleotides align to TRBD1. CDR1 is SGDLS, CDR2 YYNGEE, per germline. With 0 bases clipped from V and 6 bases from J, the junction kept 7 bases outside the gene matches. The CDR3 runs to 15 residues. The CDR3 is CASSVEGTGSAEQYF. In nucleotides, the CDR3 is TGTGCCAGCAGCGTAGAGGGGACAGGGTCAGCCGAGCAGTACTTC. Complete variable domain (other parts from reference TRBV9 and TRBJ2-7): DSGVTQTPKHLITATGQRVTLRCSPRSGDLSVYWYQQSLDQGLQFLIQYYNGEERAKGNILERFSAQQFPDLHSELNLSSLELGDSALYFCASSVEGTGSAEQYFGPGTRLTVT.

V usage is TRBV19 and J usage is TRBJ1-5; TRBD1 matches at 9 bases. V trimming: 5 bases; J trimming: 6 bases; junction bases outside the gene matches: 8. Per germline, CDR1 LNHDA and CDR2 SQIVND (reference sequence). The CDR3 covers 15 residues. CDR3 in DNA: TGTGCCAGTAGTCAACAGGGGGCGCACGGTCAGCCCCAGCATTTT. This codes for CASSQQGAHGQPQHF.

This rearrangement joins TRBV3-1 (or the pseudogene TRBV3-2) to TRBJ1-5, with TRBD1 identical over 7 bases. Trimming cost V 0 bases and J 9 bases; bases outside gene matches: 8. The CDR3 runs to 15 residues. Germline V CDR1 and CDR2: LGHDT, YNNKEL (reference sequence). The CDR3 reads CASSQEAQGLGPQHF. CDR3 in DNA: TGTGCCAGCAGCCAAGAAGCACAGGGGCTTGGGCCCCAGCATTTT.

The rearrangement joins TRBV5-1 to TRBJ1-1, with TRBD1 matching over 8 bases. Trimming cost V 0 bases and J 2 bases; bases outside gene matches: 9. The CDR3 consists of 17 residues. Germline assignment: CDR1 SGHRS and CDR2 YFSETQ. DNA of the CDR3: TGCGCCAGCAGCTTGGGTACAGGACAGGGTATCAACACTGAAGCTTTCTTT. Translation: CASSLGTGQGINTEAFF. The whole variable domain, remainder taken from reference TRBV5-1 and TRBJ1-1, is KAGVTQTPRYLIKTRGQQVTLSCSPISGHRSVSWYQQTPGQGLQFLFEYFSETQRNKGNFPGRFSGRQFSNSRSEMNVSTLELGDSALYLCASSLGTGQGINTEAFFGQGTRLTVV.

The V call is TRBV7-8, the J call TRBJ2-2; tentatively, D is TRBD1 (5 bases). CDR3 size: 16 residues. Per germline, CDR1 SGHVS and CDR2 FQNEAQ. With 3 bases removed from V and 0 bases from J, the gap between germline ends came to 11 bases. Here the CDR3 reads CASSLISGTNTGELFF. DNA for the CDR3: TGTGCCAGCAGCTTGATCTCAGGGACGAACACCGGGGAGCTGTTTTTT.

The rearrangement joins TRBV6-5 to TRBJ2-1, with 11 bases aligning to TRBD2. V was pared by 6 bases and J by 12 bases, with 13 bases of the junction left unmatched. The CDR3 is made up of 15 amino acids. From germline, CDR1 is MNHEY and CDR2 SVGAGI. CDR3 sequence reads: CASSQNSGGGLWQFF. The CDR3 region has the DNA TGTGCCAGCAGCCAAAATAGCGGGGGGGGATTATGGCAGTTCTTC.

The chain uses TRBV4-1 and TRBJ2-3; a possible D gene is TRBD2 (6 bases). This CDR3 is built from 15 residues. Germline V gene lookup returns CDR1 MGHRA and CDR2 YSYEKL. The germline V and J ends were trimmed by 0 bases and 2 bases, with 9 bases remaining between them. CDR3 bases: TGCGCCAGCAGCCAAGATGGAGGGGCCACAGATACGCAGTATTTT. This encodes CASSQDGGATDTQYF.

This chain links TRBV5-1 with TRBJ1-1; 11 nucleotides align to TRBD1. With V trimmed by 3 bases and J by 4 bases, 14 bases remained unmatched. Germline CDR1 SGHRS, CDR2 YFSETQ. The CDR3 contains 18 residues. CDR3: CASSYRDRGLWGGTEAFF. In DNA form, the CDR3 reads TGCGCCAGCAGCTACCGGGACAGGGGGTTATGGGGTGGCACTGAAGCTTTCTTT.